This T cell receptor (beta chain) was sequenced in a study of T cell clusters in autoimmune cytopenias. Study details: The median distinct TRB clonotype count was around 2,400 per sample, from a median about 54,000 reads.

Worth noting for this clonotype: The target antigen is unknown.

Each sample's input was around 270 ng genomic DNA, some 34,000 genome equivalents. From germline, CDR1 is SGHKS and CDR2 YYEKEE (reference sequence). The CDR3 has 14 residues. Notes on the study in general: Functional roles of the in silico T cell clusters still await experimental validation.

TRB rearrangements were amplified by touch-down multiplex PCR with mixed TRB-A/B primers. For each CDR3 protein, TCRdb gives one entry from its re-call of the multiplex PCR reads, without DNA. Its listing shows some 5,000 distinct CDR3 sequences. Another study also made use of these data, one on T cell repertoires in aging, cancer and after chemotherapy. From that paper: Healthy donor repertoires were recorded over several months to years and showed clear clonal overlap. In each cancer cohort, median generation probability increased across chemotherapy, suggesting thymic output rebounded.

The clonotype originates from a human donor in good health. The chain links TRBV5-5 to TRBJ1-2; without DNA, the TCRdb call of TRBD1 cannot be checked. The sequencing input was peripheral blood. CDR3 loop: CARSAGGSNYGYTF.